This T cell receptor (beta chain) was observed in a study of blood T cells in healthy people across ages. Study-wide results and caveats: Samples with more naive T cells showed higher observed beta diversity. Long-lived donors carried more naive CD4+ cells and greater diversity than aged donors.

This clonotype was picked up a small number of times. Its target is unknown. The limits of the CDR3 on the DNA are not certain, so only TCRdb's listed CDR3 is given. Termini included, the CDR3 measures 22 amino acids. Germline CDR1 is SGHAT and CDR2 is FQNNGV. Primed by a sample-barcoded 5' primer and a J-beta primer mix, a second PCR proceeded for 7 to 11 cycles. TCRdb reprocessed the 5' RACE reads via MiXCR and lists one record per CDR3 protein. Found here are some 560,000 distinct CDR3 sequences, about 28% of them singletons; the top ten hold approximately 3.3%. The data were also submitted as part of a second study, on T cells of mothers and their children. That paper notes: Mother-child pairs who were related displayed a slightly higher overlap than unrelated pairs, a difference that was non-significant.

Source material: blood. This clonotype was sampled from a boy aged 2 to 10 in good health. The J gene is TRBJ1-1, the V gene TRBV11-2; TRBD1 was called by the table and not checked on the DNA. The CDR3: CASSLGQPRYEQYFGPGTEAFF.